These T cell receptor beta chains were read from a single sample in a study of blood T cells in healthy people across ages. TCRdb re-derived calls from the 5' RACE reads in MiXCR, one entry per CDR3 protein. The sample yields 1.8 million or so distinct CDR3 sequences, approximately 40% seen once. Specimen: blood. The source of these receptors is a human donor in good health. The CDR3 runs from the conserved cysteine through the conserved F or W. D genes are given only for firm matches. Expanded clones are given a class, and other clones once, few, many or no size at all.

V gene,clone size,CDR3 length,J gene,D gene,CDR3 DNA,CDR3 protein
TRBV10-3,NA,12,TRBJ2-7,TRBD1,TGTGCCATCGCAGGGGGCGGCGACGAGCAGTACTTC,CAIAGGGDEQYF
TRBV7-6,NA,14,TRBJ2-2,NA,TGTGCCAGCAGCTTAACAGCCTACACCGGGGAGCTGTTTTTT,CASSLTAYTGELFF
TRBV7-9,few,15,TRBJ2-2,NA,TGTGCCAGCAGCTTTTCGCGGACAGCTACCGGGGAGCTGTTTTTT,CASSFSRTATGELFF
TRBV27,NA,14,TRBJ2-7,NA,TGTGCCAGCAGTTTATCCGGGACACCCTACGAGCGGTACTTC,CASSLSGTPYERYF
TRBV20-1,NA,14,TRBJ1-3,NA,TGCAGTGCCAGGGGACCGTTCTCTGGAAACACCATATATTTT,CSARGPFSGNTIYF
TRBV29-1,NA,13,TRBJ2-7,NA,TGCAGCGTGGGCGGGGACGGAGTCTACGAGCAGTACTTC,CSVGGDGVYEQYF
TRBV9,NA,15,TRBJ2-7,NA,TGTGCCAGCAGCCCCCGGGGACAAGCTACCTACGAGCAGTACTTC,CASSPRGQATYEQYF
TRBV5-6,once,15,TRBJ1-1,TRBD1,TGTGCCAGCAGCTTGATCAGGGGGCAGGGCACTGAAGCTTTCTTT,CASSLIRGQGTEAFF
TRBV28,NA,17,TRBJ1-2,TRBD1,TGTGCCAGCAGTTTAGGGGGACAGGGGGCGCTCGGAGCTGGCTACACCTTC,CASSLGGQGALGAGYTF
TRBV2,NA,14,TRBJ1-2,TRBD1,TGTGCCAGCAGTTACCGGACAGGGGGATATGGCTACACCTTC,CASSYRTGGYGYTF
TRBV28,few,18,TRBJ2-5,TRBD2,TGTGCCAGCAGTTCTATCGGACTAGCGGGGGGGGCTGAAGAGACCCAGTACTTC,CASSSIGLAGGAEETQYF
TRBV7-6,NA,15,TRBJ1-2,NA,TGTGCCAGCAGCCCAAGCCAGATACCCTCCTATGGCTACACCTTC,CASSPSQIPSYGYTF
TRBV20-1,many,12,TRBJ1-5,NA,TGCAGTGCTGGGACTACGAATCAGCCCCAGCATTTT,CSAGTTNQPQHF
TRBV20-1,few,14,TRBJ1-5,TRBD1,TGCAGTGCTAGGGGCCGGGACAGCTATCAGCCCCAGCATTTT,CSARGRDSYQPQHF
TRBV7-8,once,17,TRBJ2-5,TRBD1,TGTGCCAGCAGCATATACCGACCGGGACAGGGGAAAGAGACCCAGTACTTC,CASSIYRPGQGKETQYF
TRBV20-1,NA,16,TRBJ2-1,TRBD2,TGCAGTGCTAGACGCGGGGCGGGAGGGGGGTACAATGAGCAGTTCTTC,CSARRGAGGGYNEQFF
TRBV29-1,NA,12,TRBJ1-1,NA,TGCAGCGCAGGGAGAGCTAACACTGAAGCTTTCTTT,CSAGRANTEAFF
TRBV7-2,NA,19,TRBJ2-1,NA,TGTGCCAGCAGCTTATTGGTTGGCGGGGGCAAAAGCTCCTACAATGAGCAGTTCTTC,CASSLLVGGGKSSYNEQFF
TRBV10-3,few,13,TRBJ1-2,NA,TGTGCCATCAACAGAAATGCTAACTATGGCTACACCTTC,CAINRNANYGYTF
TRBV20-1,NA,11,TRBJ1-2,NA,TGCAGTGCCAGAAAGGGGTATGGCTACACCTTC,CSARKGYGYTF
TRBV29-1,NA,13,TRBJ1-1,NA,TGCAGCGTACCTGGACACCCGAACACTGAAGCTTTCTTT,CSVPGHPNTEAFF
TRBV10-3,few,13,TRBJ2-7,NA,TGTGCCAGCTCCAGGGTAGTACCCTACGAGCAGTACTTC,CASSRVVPYEQYF
TRBV7-9,NA,14,TRBJ1-1,NA,TGTGCCAGCAGCTTCGTTGGGTTGGACACTGAAGCTTTCTTT,CASSFVGLDTEAFF
TRBV6-2/TRBV6-3,few,17,TRBJ2-5,TRBD2,TGTGCCAGCAGCTTTCTCGGGACTAGCGGGGGCCAAGAGACCCAGTACTTC,CASSFLGTSGGQETQYF
TRBV7-2,NA,18,TRBJ1-5,TRBD1,TGTGCCAGCAGCTTAGCCAGACAGGACAGGGTAATGAATCAGCCCCAGCATTTT,CASSLARQDRVMNQPQHF
TRBV21-1,NA,17,TRBJ2-4,NA,TGTGCCAGCAGCAAAGAAAAGGACAGGGGAGTCAAAAACATTCAGTACTTC,CASSKEKDRGVKNIQYF
TRBV10-3,NA,14,TRBJ2-1,NA,TGTGCCATCAGTGAGTCAGACAGGTTTGGTGAGCAGTTCTTC,CAISESDRFGEQFF
TRBV27,NA,17,TRBJ1-2,NA,TGTGCCAGCAGTCCCCTGGGCCTTGAGGGGAAGGTTGATGGCTACACCTTC,CASSPLGLEGKVDGYTF
TRBV20-1,few,13,TRBJ1-2,NA,TGCAGTGCAGCCAAGAGGGAGCTGGGCTTCTACACCTTC,CSAAKRELGFYTF
TRBV7-2,NA,16,TRBJ2-1,NA,TGTGCCAGCAGCTTAGATTCGGCAGGGTTCGGCAATGAGCAGTTCTTC,CASSLDSAGFGNEQFF
TRBV7-2,few,13,TRBJ2-7,NA,TGTGCCAGCAGCCCTCACCGTACCTACGAGCAGTACTTC,CASSPHRTYEQYF
TRBV18,NA,16,TRBJ1-1,NA,TGTGCCAGCTCACCAAACACCCTAAACACAGTCACTGAAGCTTTCTTT,CASSPNTLNTVTEAFF
TRBV6-6,NA,16,TRBJ2-6,NA,TGTGCCAGCAGCGAATGGACCCAGCGGAGAGCCAACGTCCTGACTTTC,CASSEWTQRRANVLTF
TRBV7-7,NA,15,TRBJ2-5,NA,TGTGCTAGCAGCCCAGCGAGGGACCTTCAAGAGACCCAGTACTTC,CASSPARDLQETQYF
TRBV29-1,once,15,TRBJ2-2,NA,TGCAGCGTTGATGTGCCAGGGCCGACGGGCGGGGAGCTGTTTTTT,CSVDVPGPTGGELFF
TRBV5-1,few,14,TRBJ2-3,NA,TGCGCCAGCAGCCCGGGACCTGGCGCAGATACGCAGTATTTT,CASSPGPGADTQYF
TRBV7-6,NA,15,TRBJ2-7,NA,TGTGCCAGCAGCTTAGGATCGGCAAGGCTCTACGAGCAGTACTTC,CASSLGSARLYEQYF
TRBV6-5,NA,15,TRBJ1-1,TRBD1,TGTGCCACTACAAGAGGGGGGCAGGGGGGGACTGAAGCTTTCTTT,CATTRGGQGGTEAFF
TRBV14,few,13,TRBJ1-2,NA,TGTGCCAGCAGCCAAACAGGGTTAGATGGCTACACCTTC,CASSQTGLDGYTF
TRBV20-1,NA,13,TRBJ2-1,TRBD2,TGCAGTGCTAGAGAGACTAGCGGGGGAGATCCGTTCTTC,CSARETSGGDPFF
TRBV29-1,NA,14,TRBJ1-2,NA,TGCGGCCCTCCTTTTTTCTTGTCGGACTATGGCTACACCTTC,CGPPFFLSDYGYTF
TRBV3-1,few,16,TRBJ2-7,TRBD2,TGTGCCAGCAGCCAACGTGAATCGGGGGGGAGGTACGAGCAGTACTTC,CASSQRESGGRYEQYF
TRBV4-2,NA,17,TRBJ2-1,TRBD2,TGTGCCAGCAGCCAAGATCGGGGACTAGCGGGGCCCGATGAGCAGTTCTTC,CASSQDRGLAGPDEQFF
TRBV12-3/TRBV12-4,NA,16,TRBJ2-1,NA,TGTGCCAGCAGTTCCTCGGGCGGGGATCTCTACAATGAGCAGTTCTTC,CASSSSGGDLYNEQFF
TRBV20-1,NA,11,TRBJ1-2,NA,TGCAGTGCGGAACCGGGCCCCCTTTACACCTTC,CSAEPGPLYTF